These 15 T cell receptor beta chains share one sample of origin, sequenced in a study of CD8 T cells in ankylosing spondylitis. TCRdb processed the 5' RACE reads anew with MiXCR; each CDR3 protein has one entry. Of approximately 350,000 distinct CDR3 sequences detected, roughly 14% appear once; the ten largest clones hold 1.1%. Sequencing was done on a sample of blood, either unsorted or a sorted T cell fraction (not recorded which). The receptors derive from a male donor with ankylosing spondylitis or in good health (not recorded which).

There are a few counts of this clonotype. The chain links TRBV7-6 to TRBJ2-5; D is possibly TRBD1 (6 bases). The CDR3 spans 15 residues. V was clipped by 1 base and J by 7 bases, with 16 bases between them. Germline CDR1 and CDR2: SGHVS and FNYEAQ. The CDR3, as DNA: TGTGCCAGCAGCTTAGACACAGGGAGTCCCCGGACCCAGTACTTC. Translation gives CASSLDTGSPRTQYF.

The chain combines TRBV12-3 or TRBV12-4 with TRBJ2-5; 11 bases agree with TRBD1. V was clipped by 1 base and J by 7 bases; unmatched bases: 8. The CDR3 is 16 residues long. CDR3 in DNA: TGTGCCAGCAGTTTAGGGGTGCCCGGGACAGGGGGGACCCAGTACTTC. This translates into CASSLGVPGTGGTQYF.

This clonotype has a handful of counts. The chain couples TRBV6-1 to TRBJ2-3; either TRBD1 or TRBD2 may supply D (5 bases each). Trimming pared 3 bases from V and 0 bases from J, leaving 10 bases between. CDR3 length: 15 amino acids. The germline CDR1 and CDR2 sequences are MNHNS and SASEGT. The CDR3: CASSEGDQSTDTQYF. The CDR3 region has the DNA TGTGCCAGCAGTGAGGGGGACCAGAGCACAGATACGCAGTATTTT.

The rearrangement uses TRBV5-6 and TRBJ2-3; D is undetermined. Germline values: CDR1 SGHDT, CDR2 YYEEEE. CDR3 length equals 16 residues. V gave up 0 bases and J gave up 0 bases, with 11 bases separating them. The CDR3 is CASSLATRLSTDTQYF. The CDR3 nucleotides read TGTGCCAGCAGCTTGGCGACGCGCCTGAGCACAGATACGCAGTATTTT.

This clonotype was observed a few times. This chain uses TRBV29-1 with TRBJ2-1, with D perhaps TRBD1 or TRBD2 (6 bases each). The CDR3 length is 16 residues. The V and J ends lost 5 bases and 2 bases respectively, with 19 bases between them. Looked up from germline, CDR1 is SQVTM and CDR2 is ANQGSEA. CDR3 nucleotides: TGCAGCGTTCGAGGCCTACAGGGACTGACCTACAATGAGCAGTTCTTC. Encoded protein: CSVRGLQGLTYNEQFF.

The CDR3 DNA reads TGCAGTGCTAGAGATGGTGGCGGGAGGCACACCGGGGAGCTGTTTTTT. Protein product: CSARDGGGRHTGELFF. The chain uses TRBV20-1 and TRBJ2-2; TRBD2 matches 8 bases. The CDR3 has 16 amino acids. J lost 3 bases, V lost 0 bases, and 6 bases had no gene match. CDR1 and CDR2 (germline): DFQATT, SNEGSKA (reference sequence).

The CDR3 here is CASRSGLADMGNEQFF. CDR3 in DNA: TGTGCCAGCAGATCGGGACTAGCGGATATGGGGAATGAGCAGTTCTTC. The chain combines TRBV2 with TRBJ2-1, with 11 positions matching TRBD2. The CDR3 is 16 amino acids. Germline loops: CDR1 SNHLY, CDR2 FYNNEI. Trimming took 6 bases from V and 7 from J; bases not matched to a gene: 11.

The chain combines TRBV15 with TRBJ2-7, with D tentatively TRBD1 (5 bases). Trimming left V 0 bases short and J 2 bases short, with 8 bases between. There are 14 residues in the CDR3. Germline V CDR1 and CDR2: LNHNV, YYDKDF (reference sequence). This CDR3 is CATSREGPPYEQYF. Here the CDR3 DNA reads TGTGCCACCAGCAGAGAGGGGCCGCCCTACGAGCAGTACTTC.

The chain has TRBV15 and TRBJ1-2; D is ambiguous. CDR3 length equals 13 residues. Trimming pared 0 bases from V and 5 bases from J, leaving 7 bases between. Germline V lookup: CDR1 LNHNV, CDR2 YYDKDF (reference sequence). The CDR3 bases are TGTGCCACCAGCAGAGATGAGCGGTATGGCTACACCTTC. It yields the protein CATSRDERYGYTF.

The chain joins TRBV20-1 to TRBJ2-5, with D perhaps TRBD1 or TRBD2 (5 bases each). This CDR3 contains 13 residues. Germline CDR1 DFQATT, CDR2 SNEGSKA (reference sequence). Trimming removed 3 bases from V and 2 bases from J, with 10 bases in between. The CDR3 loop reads CSARFWGQETQYF. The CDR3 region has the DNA TGCAGTGCTAGGTTTTGGGGGCAAGAGACCCAGTACTTC.

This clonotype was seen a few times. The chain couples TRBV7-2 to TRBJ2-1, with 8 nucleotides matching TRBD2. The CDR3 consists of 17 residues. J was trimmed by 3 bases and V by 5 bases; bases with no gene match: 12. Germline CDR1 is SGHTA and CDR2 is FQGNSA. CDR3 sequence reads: CASSPVWRGEHYNEQFF. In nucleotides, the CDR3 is TGTGCCAGCAGCCCGGTCTGGCGGGGGGAACACTACAATGAGCAGTTCTTC.

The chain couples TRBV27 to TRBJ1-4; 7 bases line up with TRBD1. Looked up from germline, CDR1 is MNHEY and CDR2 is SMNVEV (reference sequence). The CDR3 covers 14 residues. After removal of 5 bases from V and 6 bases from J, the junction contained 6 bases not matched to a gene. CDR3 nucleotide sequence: TGTGCCAGCAGTCCCCGGGACAGCTATGAAAAACTGTTTTTT. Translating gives CASSPRDSYEKLFF.

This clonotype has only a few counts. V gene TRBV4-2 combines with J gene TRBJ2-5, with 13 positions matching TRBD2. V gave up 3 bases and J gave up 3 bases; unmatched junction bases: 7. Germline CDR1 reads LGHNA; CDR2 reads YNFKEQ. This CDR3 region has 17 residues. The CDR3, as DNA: TGTGCCAGCAGCCAGGGGACTAGCGGGAAGGTAGAAGAGACCCAGTACTTC. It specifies CASSQGTSGKVEETQYF.

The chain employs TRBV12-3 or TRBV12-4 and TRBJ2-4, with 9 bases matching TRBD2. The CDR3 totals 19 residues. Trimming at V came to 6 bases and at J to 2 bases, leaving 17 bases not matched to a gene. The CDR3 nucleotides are TGTGCCAGCAGGATAAGGATGTGGGGCGGGGGGGCTTCCAAAAACATTCAGTACTTC. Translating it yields CASRIRMWGGGASKNIQYF.

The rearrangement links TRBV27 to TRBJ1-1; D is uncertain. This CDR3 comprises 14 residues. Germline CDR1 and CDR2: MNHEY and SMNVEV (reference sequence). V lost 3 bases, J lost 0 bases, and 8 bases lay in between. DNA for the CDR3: TGTGCCAGCAGTTTCCTGGGGATGAACACTGAAGCTTTCTTT. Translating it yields CASSFLGMNTEAFF.